This entry lists 11 T cell receptor beta chains sequenced from one sample in a study of cytomegalovirus exposure and HLA in healthy donors. This PCR relied on a set of 60 Vbeta primers and 13 Jbeta primers. Here immunoSEQ multiplex PCR was the method, and the copy in TCRdb shows in-frame clones only, minus some. Of some 200,000 clones in the sample, approximately 85% are singletons; the top ten hold over 5%. Sequencing input: PBMCs. These receptors all stem from a woman aged 50 to 65 in good health and CMV-seropositive.

This chain links TRBV29-1 with TRBJ1-2; unclear D gene. Trimming left V 4 bases short and J 3 bases short, with 12 bases between. The CDR3 runs to 13 residues. Germline-derived CDR1 and CDR2 are SQVTM and ANQGSEA. The CDR3 DNA is TGCAGCGTTGTGCAGTATGGAGACTATGGCTACACCTTC. Amino acids: CSVVQYGDYGYTF. Filled out from reference TRBV29-1 and TRBJ1-2, the complete variable domain reads SAVISQKPSRDICQRGTSLTIQCQVDSQVTMMFWYRQQPGQSLTLIATANQGSEATYESGFVIDKFPISRPNLTFSTLTVSNMSPEDSSIYLCSVVQYGDYGYTFGSGTRLTVV.

This chain uses TRBV5-4 with TRBJ2-4; 13 nucleotides line up with TRBD2. The CDR3 has 19 amino acids. Germline-derived CDR1 and CDR2 are SGHNT and YYREEE (reference sequence). The J segment lost 3 bases and the V segment lost 4 bases, leaving 13 bases of the junction unmatched. DNA for the CDR3: TGTGCCAGCAGCCCCAGCGGGACTAGCGGGATTGGGGGCAAAAACATTCAGTACTTC. It specifies CASSPSGTSGIGGKNIQYF.

CDR3 region: CASSDRGGPDTQYF. The CDR3 DNA reads as TGTGCCAGCAGTGACCGAGGAGGCCCCGATACGCAGTATTTT. The chain joins TRBV6-4 to TRBJ2-3, with D perhaps matching TRBD2 (5 bases). Germline V lookup: CDR1 MRHNA, CDR2 SNTAGT. The CDR3 contains 14 residues. With 2 bases removed from V and 6 bases from J, the gap between germline ends came to 12 bases.

In this sample, this clone turned up once. Germline and junction disagree at one end, which may indicate a read error. The same CDR3 is also encoded by other DNA sequences in this sample. The V and J genes are TRBV15 and TRBJ1-5; TRBD1 matches at 7 bases. The V gene's germline CDR1 is LNHNV and CDR2 YYDKDF (reference sequence). The CDR3 runs 17 residues. CDR3 bases: TGTGCTACCAGCAGAGACCCCCCCAGGGGGTACTACCAGCCCCAGCATTTT. It encodes CATSRDPPRGYYQPQHF.

V usage is TRBV6-5 and J usage is TRBJ1-6, with D perhaps TRBD1 (6 bases). V shed 6 bases and J shed 14 bases, with 17 bases lying between them. The CDR3 totals 13 residues. The V gene's germline CDR1 is MNHEY and CDR2 SVGAGI. The chain's CDR3 is CASSPRGGRALHF. The CDR3 bases are TGTGCCAGCAGCCCAAGGGGGGGTCGGGCCCTCCACTTT.

This sequence joins TRBV4-3 and TRBJ2-1; the match to TRBD2 covers 7 bases. CDR1 LGHNA and CDR2 YSLEER come from the germline V gene. The CDR3 extends over 13 amino acids. V trimming: 0 bases; J trimming: 8 bases; junction bases outside the gene matches: 1. In DNA, the CDR3 is TGCGCCAGCAGCCAAGAACGGGGGGATGAGCAGTTCTTC. Amino acid sequence: CASSQERGDEQFF.

This chain joins TRBV6-5 and TRBJ1-5; no reliable D call. The germline V gene has CDR1 MNHEY and CDR2 SVGAGI. The CDR3 is made up of 14 amino acids. Trimming shortened V by 6 bases and J by 7 bases, and 16 bases separated the two germline ends. The CDR3 DNA sequence: TGTGCCAGCAGCCGTACCGCGGGGTGGCAGCCCCAGCATTTT. It translates to CASSRTAGWQPQHF.

In this sample, this clone turned up a few times. CDR3 amino acids: CASSVGGLALNTGELFF. The DNA for the CDR3 is TGTGCCAGCAGCGTAGGGGGGCTAGCCCTAAACACCGGGGAGCTGTTTTTT. V gene TRBV9 combines with J gene TRBJ2-2, with D perhaps matching TRBD1 (6 bases). This CDR3 contains 17 residues. Per germline, CDR1 SGDLS and CDR2 YYNGEE. With 0 bases removed from V and 2 bases from J, the gap between germline ends came to 14 bases.

This chain links TRBV7-9 with TRBJ2-7; TRBD1 aligns across 7 bases. The germline gives CDR1 SEHNR, CDR2 FQNEAQ (reference sequence). The CDR3 loop spans 16 amino acids. Trimming took 5 bases from V and 6 from J; bases not matched to a gene: 16. The CDR3: CASSIGRGLFSSEQYF. The CDR3 bases are TGTGCCAGCAGCATTGGCAGGGGGTTATTTTCTAGCGAGCAGTACTTC.

The chain uses TRBV6-5 and TRBJ2-1; 10 nucleotides line up with TRBD2. Per germline, CDR1 MNHEY and CDR2 SVGAGI. V shed 2 bases and J 5 bases; nucleotides not matched to a gene: 0. The CDR3 extends over 14 amino acids. The DNA for the CDR3 is TGTGCCAGCAGTTACGGACTAGCGGACAATGAGCAGTTCTTC. The encoded protein is CASSYGLADNEQFF.

This clone was counted only a few times. V and J are TRBV5-1 and TRBJ1-3; D is ambiguous. CDR1 SGHRS and CDR2 YFSETQ come from the germline V gene. V was shortened by 4 bases and J by 1 base, with 9 bases between the two germline ends. The CDR3 consists of 14 residues. The CDR3 nucleotides read TGCGCCAGCAGCCCGACGGGGTCTGGAAACACCATATATTTT. This encodes CASSPTGSGNTIYF.